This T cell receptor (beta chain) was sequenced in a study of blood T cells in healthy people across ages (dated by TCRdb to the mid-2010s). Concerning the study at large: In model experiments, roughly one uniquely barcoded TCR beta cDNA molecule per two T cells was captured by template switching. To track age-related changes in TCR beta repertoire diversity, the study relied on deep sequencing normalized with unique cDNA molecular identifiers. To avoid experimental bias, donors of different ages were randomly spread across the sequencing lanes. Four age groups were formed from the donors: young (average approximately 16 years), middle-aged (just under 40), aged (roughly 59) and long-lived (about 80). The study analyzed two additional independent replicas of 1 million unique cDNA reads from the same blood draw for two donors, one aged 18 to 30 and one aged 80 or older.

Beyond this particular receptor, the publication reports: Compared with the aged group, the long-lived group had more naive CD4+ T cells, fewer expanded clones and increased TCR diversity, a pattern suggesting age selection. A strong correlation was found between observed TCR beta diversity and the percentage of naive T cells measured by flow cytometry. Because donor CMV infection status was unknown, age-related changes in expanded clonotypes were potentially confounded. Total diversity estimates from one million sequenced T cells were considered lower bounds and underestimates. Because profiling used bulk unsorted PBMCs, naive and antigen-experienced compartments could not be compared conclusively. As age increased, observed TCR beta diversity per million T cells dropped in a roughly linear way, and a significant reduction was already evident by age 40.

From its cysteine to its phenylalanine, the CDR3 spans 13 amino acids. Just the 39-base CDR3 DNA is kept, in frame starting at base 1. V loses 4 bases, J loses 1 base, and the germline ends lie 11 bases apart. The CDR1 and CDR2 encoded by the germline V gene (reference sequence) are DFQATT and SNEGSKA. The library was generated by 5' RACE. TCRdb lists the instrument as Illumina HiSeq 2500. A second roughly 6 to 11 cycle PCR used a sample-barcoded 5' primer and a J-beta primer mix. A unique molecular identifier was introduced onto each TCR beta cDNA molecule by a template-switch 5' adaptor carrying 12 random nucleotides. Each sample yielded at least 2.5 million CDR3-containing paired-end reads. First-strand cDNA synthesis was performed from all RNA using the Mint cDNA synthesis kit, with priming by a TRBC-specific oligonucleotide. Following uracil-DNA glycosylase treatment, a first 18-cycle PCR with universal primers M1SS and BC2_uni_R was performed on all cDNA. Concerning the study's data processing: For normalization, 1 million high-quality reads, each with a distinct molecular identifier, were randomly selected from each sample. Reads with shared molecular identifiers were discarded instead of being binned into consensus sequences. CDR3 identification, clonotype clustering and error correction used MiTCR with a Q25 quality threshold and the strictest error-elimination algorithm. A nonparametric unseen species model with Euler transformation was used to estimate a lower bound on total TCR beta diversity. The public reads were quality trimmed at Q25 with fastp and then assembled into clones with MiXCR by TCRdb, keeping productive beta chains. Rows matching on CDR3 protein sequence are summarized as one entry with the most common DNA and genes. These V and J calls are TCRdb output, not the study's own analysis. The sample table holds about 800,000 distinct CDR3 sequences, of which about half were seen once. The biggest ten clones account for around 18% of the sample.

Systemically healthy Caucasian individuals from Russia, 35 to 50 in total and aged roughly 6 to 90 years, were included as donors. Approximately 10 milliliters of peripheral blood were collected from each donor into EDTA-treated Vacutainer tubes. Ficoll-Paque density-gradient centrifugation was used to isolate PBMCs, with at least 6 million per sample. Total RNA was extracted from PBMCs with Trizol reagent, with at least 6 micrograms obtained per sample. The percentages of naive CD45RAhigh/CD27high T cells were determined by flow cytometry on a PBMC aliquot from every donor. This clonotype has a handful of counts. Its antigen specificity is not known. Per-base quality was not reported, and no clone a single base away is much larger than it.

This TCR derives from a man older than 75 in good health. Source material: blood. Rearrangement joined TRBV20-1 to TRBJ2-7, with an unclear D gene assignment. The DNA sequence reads TGCAGTGCTACCCCAGACGGATCCTACGAGCAGTACTTC. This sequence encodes CSATPDGSYEQYF.